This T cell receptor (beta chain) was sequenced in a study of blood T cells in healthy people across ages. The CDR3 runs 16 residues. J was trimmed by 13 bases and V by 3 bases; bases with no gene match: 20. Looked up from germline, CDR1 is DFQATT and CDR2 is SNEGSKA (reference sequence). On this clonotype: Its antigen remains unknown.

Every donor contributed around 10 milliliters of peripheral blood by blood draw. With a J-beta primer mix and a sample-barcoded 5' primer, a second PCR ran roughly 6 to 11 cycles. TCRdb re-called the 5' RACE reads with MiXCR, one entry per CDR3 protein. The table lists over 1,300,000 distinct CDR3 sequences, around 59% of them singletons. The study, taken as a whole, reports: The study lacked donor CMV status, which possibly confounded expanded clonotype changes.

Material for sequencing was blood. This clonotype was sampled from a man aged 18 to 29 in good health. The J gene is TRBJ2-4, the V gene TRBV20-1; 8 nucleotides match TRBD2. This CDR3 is CSASGERELYRGGQYF. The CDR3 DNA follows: TGCAGTGCTAGCGGGGAGCGGGAGCTTTATCGTGGTGGGCAGTACTTC.